Listed here is a single TCR beta chain. Because it lacks the conserved phenylalanine or tryptophan at the end, this CDR3 is likely a read error. The sample belongs to a study of tumor-infiltrating lymphocytes in primary liver carcinoma. Study context: Patients included men and women of 30 to 69 years. With diameters of roughly 4.2 to 10 cm, tumors were stage T1-T3 N0M0.

V lost 7 bases and J 7 bases, leaving 20 bases between the germline ends. This CDR3 is 15 amino acids long. CDR1 is SGHAT and CDR2 is FQNNGV in the germline V gene. Synthesis of TCR beta cDNA was carried out from around 540 ng total RNA with a constant-region primer. TCR beta libraries came from three nested multiplex PCR rounds using slightly modified ARM-PCR. It was with TRBV1-TRBV30 forward primers and a C-beta reverse primer that the first two PCR rounds were run, at approximately 10 cycles each. In TCRdb, the multiplex PCR reads were re-called with MiXCR into one record per CDR3 protein. The repertoire consists of around 330,000 distinct CDR3 sequences, with 50% to 60% occurring once and the leading ten covering 15% to 20%. Both blood RNA, taken from unsorted whole blood, and germline DNA were extracted.

This receptor was taken from a woman younger than 45 with primary liver carcinoma and hepatitis B virus infection. V usage is TRBV11-2 and J usage is TRBJ2-1; tentative D call: TRBD2 (5 bases). Specimen: peripheral blood. For the CDR3, the DNA is TGTGCCAGCATCGAGGCCCGGATAGCGAGAAATGAGCAGTTCTTA. It translates to CASIEARIARNEQFL.